One and the same sample provided the 8 T cell receptor beta chains below, sequenced in a study of blood T cells in healthy people across ages. It was with a sample-barcoded 5' primer and a J-beta primer mix that a second PCR of roughly 6 to 12 cycles was run. TCRdb passed the 5' RACE reads through MiXCR, listing each CDR3 protein once. The table shows about 700,000 distinct CDR3 sequences, with around 32% occurring only once. Sample: blood. These TCRs come from a woman of 80 years or more in good health.

This clonotype was detected many times. The V and J genes are TRBV7-2 and TRBJ2-3; D gene ambiguous. The CDR3 spans 17 residues. Per the germline V gene, CDR1 is SGHTA and CDR2 is FQGNSA. V lost 4 bases to trimming and J lost 0 bases, with 17 bases between them. This CDR3 reads CASSSPQTTHSTDTQYF. The CDR3 coding sequence is TGTGCCAGCAGCTCCCCCCAAACGACACATAGCACAGATACGCAGTATTTT.

V is TRBV6-1 and J is TRBJ2-3; the D is unclear. The CDR3 spans 11 residues. Per germline, CDR1 MNHNS and CDR2 SASEGT. The V end lost 7 bases, the J end lost 4 bases, and 6 bases lay between the germline ends. The CDR3 DNA follows: TGTGCCAGCAACCTAGCAGATACGCAGTATTTT. This codes for CASNLADTQYF.

This clonotype was observed many times. This chain links TRBV7-9 with TRBJ2-7, with 8 nucleotides matching TRBD1. The CDR3 is 14 residues long. Losses at the gene ends were 5 bases for V and 3 bases for J; bases not matched to a gene: 6. Germline CDR1 SEHNR, CDR2 FQNEAQ (reference sequence). DNA of the CDR3: TGTGCCAGCAGCGCCCCGGGACAGGTCTACGAGCAGTACTTC. This sequence encodes CASSAPGQVYEQYF. Full variable domain (remainder filled in from reference TRBV7-9 and TRBJ2-7): DTGVSQNPRHKITKRGQNVTFRCDPISEHNRLYWYRQTLGQGPEFLTYFQNEAQLEKSRLLSDRFSAERPKGSFSTLEIQRTEQGDSAMYLCASSAPGQVYEQYFGPGTRLTVT.

This clonotype was seen many times. CDR3 in DNA: TGCAGTGCTAGGCCGGACAGGGCCGAGCAGTACTTC. It encodes CSARPDRAEQYF. The gene calls are TRBV20-1 and TRBJ2-7, with 8 bases lining up with TRBD1. The CDR3 has 12 residues. V dropped 3 bases and J dropped 6; count of bases not matched to a gene: 4. CDR1 DFQATT and CDR2 SNEGSKA come from the germline V gene (reference sequence).

This clonotype was seen many times. The chain recombines TRBV20-1 with TRBJ2-7; 7 bases line up with TRBD2. The CDR3 contains 15 residues. V shed 0 bases and J 0 bases; nucleotides not matched to a gene: 5. CDR1 is DFQATT, CDR2 SNEGSKA, per germline (reference sequence). Written as DNA, the CDR3 is TGCAGTGCTAGAGACTATTCGGGGGGCTCCTACGAGCAGTACTTC. Its translation: CSARDYSGGSYEQYF.

The J gene is TRBJ1-1, the V gene TRBV7-9, with 8 bases identical to TRBD1. Per the germline V gene, CDR1 is SEHNR and CDR2 is FQNEAQ (reference sequence). The length of the CDR3 is 18 residues. V was clipped by 5 bases and J by 1 base; unmatched bases: 15. The CDR3 is CASSRPGTGIATNTEAFF. The CDR3 bases are TGTGCCAGCAGCCGACCGGGGACAGGAATTGCGACGAACACTGAAGCTTTCTTT. Complete variable domain (other parts from reference TRBV7-9 and TRBJ1-1): DTGVSQNPRHKITKRGQNVTFRCDPISEHNRLYWYRQTLGQGPEFLTYFQNEAQLEKSRLLSDRFSAERPKGSFSTLEIQRTEQGDSAMYLCASSRPGTGIATNTEAFFGQGTRLTVV.

This clonotype was observed a few times. V gene TRBV20-1 combines with J gene TRBJ1-5; unclear D gene. V lost 2 bases to trimming and J lost 5 bases, with 16 bases between them. Germline loops: CDR1 DFQATT, CDR2 SNEGSKA (reference sequence). The CDR3 has 15 residues. The CDR3 here is CSARPVGRVDQPQHF. The CDR3 DNA reads as TGCAGTGCTAGACCGGTGGGCCGGGTTGATCAGCCCCAGCATTTT.

This chain connects TRBV20-1 to TRBJ1-5, with 9 bases aligning to TRBD1. The trim removed 3 bases at V and 4 bases at J, leaving 4 bases unmatched. The CDR3 has 14 residues. Per germline, CDR1 DFQATT and CDR2 SNEGSKA (reference sequence). This CDR3 is CSASPGQGNQPQHF. In DNA form, the CDR3 reads TGCAGTGCTAGCCCGGGACAGGGAAATCAGCCCCAGCATTTT.